The table lists the clone carrying this TCR beta chain with a few counts. The antigen remains unidentified. Assay used: immunoSEQ multiplex PCR; TCRdb lists only in-frame clones, some missing. The sample holds about 8,800 clones; 84% are singletons and the top ten take approximately 8%. This sample was included in a study of neoadjuvant nivolumab and ipilimumab in lung cancer. Study context: Patients got nivolumab 3 mg/kg on days 1, 15 and 29; combination added ipilimumab 1 mg/kg day 1.

CDR3 length: 16 residues. Germline trimming cut 5 bases from V and 4 bases from J; bases unmatched to any gene: 10. From germline, CDR1 is SNHLY and CDR2 FYNNEI. Broader study findings: Resected-tumor TCR richness correlated positively with pretherapy blood richness. Only two of four nivolumab-treated tumors gained richness and clonality by surgery. Compared with tumor-adjacent uninvolved lung, resected tumors showed greater richness and clonality.

This clonotype was sampled from an adult with non-small cell lung cancer. The genes are TRBV2 and TRBJ1-2, with TRBD1 identical over 10 bases. The sequencing here drew on tumor tissue, taken after neoadjuvant nivolumab, alone or with ipilimumab, at or shortly before surgery. The CDR3 DNA is TGTGCCAGCAGTCTGACAGGGGGCGGCTTTAGCTATGGCTACACCTTC. Translating gives CASSLTGGGFSYGYTF.